This T cell receptor (beta chain) originates from a study of cytomegalovirus exposure and HLA in healthy donors. Whole-study results and caveats: A later analysis revealed that TCR association rates differed between HLA loci, peaking at DRB1 and bottoming out at HLA-C. The study labeled fewer than 200 TCR beta chains cytomegalovirus-associated. Generally TCR sequences proved uncommon, though certain public TCRs appeared in numerous donors.

Comment on this clone: Antigen: not known.

It was with 60 Vbeta and 13 Jbeta primers that the PCR ran. Assay used: immunoSEQ multiplex PCR; TCRdb lists only in-frame clones, some missing. The repertoire has tens of thousands of clones, approximately 84% of them found once; the top ten carry 5.6%. The sequenced material came from PBMCs. The clonotype comes from a woman between 18 and 30 years old in good health and CMV-seropositive.

The CDR3 sequence: CAWSAGTGGAEDTQYF. DNA of the CDR3: TGTGCCTGGAGTGCCGGGACAGGGGGCGCAGAAGATACGCAGTATTTT. This chain joins TRBV30 and TRBJ2-3, with 12 bases aligning to TRBD1. This CDR3 spans 16 amino acids. V shed 1 base and J 5 bases; nucleotides not matched to a gene: 7. Germline assignment: CDR1 GTSNPN and CDR2 SVGIG (reference sequence).